The next 31 T cell receptor beta chains were all read from a single sample in a study of cytomegalovirus exposure and HLA in healthy donors. Use of 60 Vbeta and 13 Jbeta primers characterized the PCR. The method was immunoSEQ multiplex PCR; TCRdb's version includes in-frame clones alone and lacks a portion of them. The sample includes some 120,000 clones, about 79% seen only once; the top ten take approximately 2%. Input material: PBMCs. The receptor set was obtained from a man between 18 and 29 years old in good health and CMV-seronegative.

The V and J genes are TRBV7-3 and TRBJ2-2; D is unresolved. The CDR3 totals 12 residues. Germline V gene lookup returns CDR1 SGHTA and CDR2 FQGTGA. V was cut by 8 bases and J by 7 bases, with 11 bases left in between. The CDR3 reads CASRAGFGELFF. The CDR3 DNA is TGTGCCAGCCGAGCCGGGTTCGGGGAGCTGTTTTTT.

This clone appeared a single time. The gene calls are TRBV13 and TRBJ1-2; no definite D call. V lost 8 bases and J lost 0, with 13 bases in between. The CDR3 sequence is 14 residues long. Germline CDR1 and CDR2: PRHDT and FYEKMQ (reference sequence). Written as DNA, the CDR3 is TGTGCCAGCTTGCGGGCCGCCTCTAACTATGGCTACACCTTC. Encoded protein: CASLRAASNYGYTF.

This rearrangement joins TRBV15 to TRBJ2-1, with TRBD2 matching 11 bases. Germline assignment: CDR1 LNHNV and CDR2 YYDKDF (reference sequence). The CDR3 extends over 16 amino acids. J lost 3 bases, V lost 1 base, and 2 bases had no gene match. The CDR3 spells CATSRGLAGYYNEQFF. CDR3 bases: TGTGCCACCAGCAGAGGACTAGCGGGATACTACAATGAGCAGTTCTTC.

The chain is built from TRBV5-1 and TRBJ2-1; 8 bases are shared with TRBD1. The CDR3 contains 14 residues. V lost 5 bases to trimming and J lost 6 bases; unmatched junction nucleotides: 7. The V gene's germline CDR1 is SGHRS and CDR2 YFSETQ. The CDR3 nucleotides read TGCGCCAGCAGTTTCGGGACAGGCTTCAATGAGCAGTTCTTC. This encodes CASSFGTGFNEQFF.

This clone came up once. This sequence joins TRBV10-3 and TRBJ2-2, with 16 bases aligning to TRBD2. From germline, CDR1 is ENHRY and CDR2 SYGVKD. Germline trimming cut 8 bases from V and 1 base from J; bases unmatched to any gene: 16. The CDR3 covers 21 residues. The CDR3 reads CAIAPNEGLAGGRRNTGELFF. The CDR3 nucleotides read TGTGCCATCGCGCCGAACGAGGGACTAGCGGGAGGGCGCCGGAACACCGGGGAGCTGTTTTTT.

This chain uses TRBV5-4 with TRBJ2-7; D is unresolved. The CDR3 is made up of 15 amino acids. Germline assignment: CDR1 SGHNT and CDR2 YYREEE (reference sequence). The germline V and J ends were trimmed by 1 base and 1 base, with 12 bases remaining between them. DNA for the CDR3: TGTGCCAGCAGCTTGCTCACACCGGGTTCCTACGAGCAGTACTTC. This gives the protein CASSLLTPGSYEQYF.

The V gene is TRBV7-3, the J gene TRBJ1-2; TRBD1 matches 10 bases. This CDR3 has 17 amino acids. The germline V gene has CDR1 SGHTA and CDR2 FQGTGA. V trimming: 5 bases; J trimming: 4 bases; junction bases outside the gene matches: 13. CDR3 sequence (DNA): TGTGCCAGCAGCCCCCAGGCCGGGACAGGGGATTTCTATGGCTACACCTTC. Translating gives CASSPQAGTGDFYGYTF.

The chain uses TRBV4-2 and TRBJ2-2; 8 bases are shared with TRBD1. The CDR3 covers 17 residues. The V and J ends lost 3 bases and 6 bases, in that order; junction bases with no gene match: 12. Germline lookup yields CDR1 LGHNA and CDR2 YNFKEQ. The CDR3 loop is CASSQSNQGARAGELFF. The CDR3 nucleotides read TGTGCCAGCAGCCAGTCCAACCAGGGGGCAAGGGCCGGGGAGCTGTTTTTT.

The chain recombines TRBV9 with TRBJ1-2, with 8 bases lining up with TRBD1. Germline V lookup: CDR1 SGDLS, CDR2 YYNGEE. The J segment lost 2 bases and the V segment lost 7 bases, leaving 10 bases of the junction unmatched. The CDR3 is made up of 15 amino acids. CDR3 DNA sequence: TGTGCCAGCTGGGGGGACCAGGGGGCGAACTATGGCTACACCTTC. Protein product: CASWGDQGANYGYTF.

V gene TRBV7-8 combines with J gene TRBJ2-7; TRBD2 is a possible D gene (7 bases). The CDR3 runs 16 residues. Trimming removed 4 bases at V and 9 bases at J, with 25 bases between. Germline lookup yields CDR1 SGHVS and CDR2 FQNEAQ. CDR3 in amino acids: CASSSSPGGGQSGQYF. The CDR3 coding sequence is TGTGCCAGCAGCTCGTCCCCCGGCGGGGGCCAGTCTGGGCAGTACTTC.

The chain uses TRBV30 and TRBJ2-6, with TRBD1 identical over 8 bases. The junction had 16 bases not matched to a gene; V was cut back by 2 bases and J by 4 bases. The CDR3 loop spans 19 amino acids. Per germline, CDR1 GTSNPN and CDR2 SVGIG (reference sequence). The CDR3 reads CAWSKPWTGLMGGANVLTF. The CDR3 DNA is TGTGCCTGGAGTAAACCCTGGACAGGGCTCATGGGGGGGGCCAACGTCCTGACTTTC.

The chain couples TRBV28 to TRBJ1-2, with 12 bases lining up with TRBD1. The germline CDR1 and CDR2 sequences are MDHEN and SYDVKM. The V and J ends lost 5 bases and 1 base, in that order; junction bases with no gene match: 8. This CDR3 spans 17 amino acids. Here the CDR3 reads CASSLPGQGALNYGYTF. The CDR3 DNA sequence: TGTGCCAGCAGTCTACCGGGACAGGGGGCTCTTAACTATGGCTACACCTTC.

V usage is TRBV7-9 and J usage is TRBJ2-1, with no clear D. The V end lost 4 bases, the J end lost 5 bases, and 15 bases lay between the germline ends. This CDR3 has 15 residues. CDR1 and CDR2 (germline): SEHNR, FQNEAQ (reference sequence). This chain's CDR3 is CASSWQNLKNNEQFF. In nucleotides, the CDR3 is TGTGCCAGCAGCTGGCAGAACCTGAAAAACAATGAGCAGTTCTTC. Complete variable domain (other parts from reference TRBV7-9 and TRBJ2-1): DTGVSQNPRHKITKRGQNVTFRCDPISEHNRLYWYRQTLGQGPEFLTYFQNEAQLEKSRLLSDRFSAERPKGSFSTLEIQRTEQGDSAMYLCASSWQNLKNNEQFFGPGTRLTVL.

The chain couples TRBV25-1 to TRBJ2-1; 10 bases map to TRBD1. The germline CDR1 and CDR2 sequences are MGHDK and SYGVNS. The CDR3 sequence is 15 residues long. Trimming cost V 2 bases and J 4 bases; bases outside gene matches: 2. CDR3 sequence reads: CASSERQGAYNEQFF. CDR3 coding DNA: TGTGCCAGCAGTGAAAGACAGGGGGCGTACAATGAGCAGTTCTTC.

The chain is built from TRBV6-1 and TRBJ2-7; 7 nucleotides align to TRBD1. CDR1 and CDR2 from the germline V gene are MNHNS and SASEGT. Losses at the gene ends were 2 bases for V and 2 bases for J; bases not matched to a gene: 3. This CDR3 is 14 amino acids long. The CDR3 is CASSEPGTAYEQYV. In DNA, the CDR3 is TGTGCCAGCAGTGAACCCGGGACAGCCTACGAGCAGTACGTC.

The chain joins TRBV18 to TRBJ1-2, with D unclear. Trimming removed 5 bases from V and 0 bases from J, with 16 bases in between. Germline lookup yields CDR1 KGHSH and CDR2 LQKENI. This CDR3 has 16 residues. The CDR3 DNA reads as TGTGCCAGCTCATCTCAGGAGGTCGGGGCTAACTATGGCTACACCTTC. Amino acids: CASSSQEVGANYGYTF.

The chain employs TRBV4-2 and TRBJ2-3; TRBD2 matches 12 bases. J gave up 3 bases and V 4 bases, and 2 bases lay outside the gene matches. The CDR3 loop spans 15 amino acids. Germline values: CDR1 LGHNA, CDR2 YNFKEQ. For the CDR3, the DNA is TGTGCCAGCAGCCCCACTAGCGGGAGGACAGATACGCAGTATTTT. It yields the protein CASSPTSGRTDTQYF.

The J gene is TRBJ2-6, the V gene TRBV5-1; no definite D call. Germline V gene data show CDR1 as SGHRS and CDR2 as YFSETQ. Trimming removed 4 bases from V and 2 bases from J, with 7 bases in between. CDR3 size: 14 residues. The CDR3 region is CASSPEAGANVLTF. CDR3 nucleotides: TGCGCCAGCAGCCCTGAGGCTGGGGCCAACGTCCTGACTTTC.

This chain links TRBV18 with TRBJ2-1; 7 nucleotides match TRBD1. Germline assignment: CDR1 KGHSH and CDR2 LQKENI. The CDR3 is made up of 14 amino acids. Losses at the gene ends were 3 bases for V and 1 base for J; bases not matched to a gene: 0. The CDR3 sequence: CASSPDRSYNEQFF. Here the CDR3 DNA reads TGTGCCAGCTCACCGGACAGGTCCTACAATGAGCAGTTCTTC.

This chain connects TRBV6-6 to TRBJ1-5; 8 bases agree with TRBD1. The CDR3 loop spans 15 amino acids. In germline, CDR1 is MNHNY, CDR2 SVGAGI (reference sequence). V was clipped by 1 base and J by 3 bases; unmatched bases: 2. The CDR3 region has the DNA TGTGCCAGCAGTTACTTGGGACAGGACAATCAGCCCCAGCATTTT. It is translated as CASSYLGQDNQPQHF.

This CDR3 reads CASTGYTEAFF. The CDR3 DNA reads TGTGCCAGTACAGGGTACACTGAAGCTTTCTTT. This chain links TRBV28 with TRBJ1-1; a weak D match, TRBD1 (6 bases). This CDR3 comprises 11 residues. Trimming removed 9 bases from V and 3 bases from J, with 8 bases in between. Germline assignment: CDR1 MDHEN and CDR2 SYDVKM.

This sequence joins TRBV7-2 and TRBJ2-5, with a possible D match to TRBD2 (6 bases). There are 14 residues in the CDR3. Trimming pared 3 bases from V and 1 base from J, leaving 9 bases between. Looked up from germline, CDR1 is SGHTA and CDR2 is FQGNSA. CDR3 coding DNA: TGTGCCAGCAGCTTCGCGGGGATCCAAGAGACCCAGTACTTC. Protein sequence: CASSFAGIQETQYF.

The chain employs TRBV5-6 and TRBJ2-7, with D unresolved. The CDR3 has 14 residues. The germline V gene has CDR1 SGHDT and CDR2 YYEEEE. V gave up 1 base and J gave up 1 base, with 9 bases separating them. As DNA, the CDR3 is TGTGCCAGCAGCTTGTCAGGATTGTCCTACGAGCAGTACTTC. It translates to CASSLSGLSYEQYF.

The chain links TRBV7-2 to TRBJ2-7; TRBD1 is a possible D gene (5 bases). The CDR3 is 15 residues long. Deletions cut 5 bases from V and 1 base from J, with 15 bases between. Germline CDR1 reads SGHTA; CDR2 reads FQGNSA. Here the CDR3 reads CASSDGGALSYEQYF. CDR3 coding DNA: TGTGCCAGCAGCGACGGTGGGGCACTATCCTACGAGCAGTACTTC. The whole variable domain, filled in from reference TRBV7-2 and TRBJ2-7, reads GAGVSQSPSNKVTEKGKDVELRCDPISGHTALYWYRQSLGQGLEFLIYFQGNSAPDKSGLPSDRFSAERTGGSVSTLTIQRTQQEDSAVYLCASSDGGALSYEQYFGPGTRLTVT.

This clone appeared a few times. The chain couples TRBV4-3 to TRBJ1-1; D is ambiguous. CDR3 length: 16 amino acids. Trimming removed 4 bases from V and 0 bases from J, with 15 bases in between. Germline-derived CDR1 and CDR2 are LGHNA and YSLEER. CDR3 DNA sequence: TGCGCCAGCAGCCGAGGGCACTCGGTCCTGAACACTGAAGCTTTCTTT. Translated: CASSRGHSVLNTEAFF.

In DNA, the CDR3 is TGCGCCAGCAGCTTGTATGCGGGGAGCAATCAGCCCCAGCATTTT. Translating it yields CASSLYAGSNQPQHF. This chain links TRBV5-1 with TRBJ1-5; D unclear. CDR1 is SGHRS and CDR2 is YFSETQ in the germline V gene. This CDR3 is 15 amino acids long. The V end was cut by 1 base, the J end by 1 base, with 9 bases between.

The V and J genes are TRBV5-1 and TRBJ2-1, with D possibly TRBD1 on 6 matching bases. Trimming shortened V by 0 bases and J by 3 bases, and 16 bases separated the two germline ends. CDR3 length: 17 amino acids. The germline gives CDR1 SGHRS, CDR2 YFSETQ. CDR3 nucleotide sequence: TGCGCCAGCAGCTTGGCCTCAGGGGTTCAGGGCTACAATGAGCAGTTCTTC. Its translation: CASSLASGVQGYNEQFF. The variable domain in full, completed from reference TRBV5-1 and TRBJ2-1, reads KAGVTQTPRYLIKTRGQQVTLSCSPISGHRSVSWYQQTPGQGLQFLFEYFSETQRNKGNFPGRFSGRQFSNSRSEMNVSTLELGDSALYLCASSLASGVQGYNEQFFGPGTRLTVL.

This sequence joins TRBV5-4 and TRBJ2-1; 10 bases align to TRBD1. The CDR3 sequence is 16 residues long. From germline, CDR1 is SGHNT and CDR2 YYREEE (reference sequence). V shed 0 bases and J 6 bases; nucleotides not matched to a gene: 6. As DNA, the CDR3 is TGTGCCAGCAGCTTGGGACAGGGGGCCCCCTGCAATGAGCAGTTCTTC. Amino acids: CASSLGQGAPCNEQFF. The variable domain in full, completed from reference TRBV5-4 and TRBJ2-1, reads ETGVTQSPTHLIKTRGQQVTLRCSSQSGHNTVSWYQQALGQGPQFIFQYYREEENGRGNFPPRFSGLQFPNYSSELNVNALELDDSALYLCASSLGQGAPCNEQFFGPGTRLTVL.

The J gene is TRBJ2-5, the V gene TRBV14, with 7 bases identical to TRBD2. The J segment lost 6 bases and the V segment lost 1 base, leaving 5 bases of the junction unmatched. The CDR3 length is 14 residues. Germline V gives CDR1 SGHDN, CDR2 FVKESK. The CDR3 DNA reads as TGTGCCAGCAGCCAAGCGGCTAGCGGCCAGACCCAGTACTTC. Protein product: CASSQAASGQTQYF.

The chain links TRBV10-3 to TRBJ2-3, with 7 nucleotides matching TRBD2. V was clipped by 4 bases and J by 0 bases; unmatched bases: 1. The CDR3 totals 14 residues. Germline CDR1 is ENHRY and CDR2 is SYGVKD. The CDR3 DNA follows: TGTGCCATCAGTGGTAGCGGGAGCACAGATACGCAGTATTTT. Amino acids: CAISGSGSTDTQYF.

The rearrangement joins TRBV5-4 to TRBJ2-7; 7 nucleotides match TRBD2. Germline V gives CDR1 SGHNT, CDR2 YYREEE (reference sequence). V lost 0 bases, J lost 4 bases, and 1 base stayed unmatched. The CDR3 has 13 residues. CDR3 protein: CASSLGGRYEQYV. CDR3 DNA sequence: TGTGCCAGCAGCTTGGGCGGGAGATACGAGCAGTACGTC.